A single sample is the source of the 14 T cell receptor beta chains below, sequenced in a study of blood T cells in healthy people across ages. Primers used in a second PCR of about 6 to 11 cycles were a sample-barcoded 5' primer and a J-beta primer mix. TCRdb processed the 5' RACE reads anew with MiXCR; each CDR3 protein has one entry. This table has approximately 780,000 distinct CDR3 sequences, 20% to 30% appearing once. These data were also reused for a study on T cells of mothers and their children.

Input material: blood. The source of these receptors is a boy between 10 and 17 years old in good health.

Concerning this clonotype: One junction end does not reproduce the germline sequence, and a read error may be involved. The chain combines TRBV5-1 with TRBJ2-1; 14 nucleotides line up with TRBD2. The CDR3 covers 14 residues. Germline CDR1 SGHRS, CDR2 YFSETQ. CDR3 DNA sequence: TGCGCCAGCAGCATGACTAGCGGGGGGGGGAAAGTATGGTTC. Amino acid sequence: CASSMTSGGGKVWF.

This clonotype was counted a few times. V usage is TRBV28 and J usage is TRBJ2-4; D is possibly TRBD1 or TRBD2 (5 bases each). Trimming stripped 6 bases from V and 6 bases from J, with 15 bases between. Germline CDR1 reads MDHEN; CDR2 reads SYDVKM. The CDR3 has 14 residues. The CDR3 protein is CASRAGTSVNIQYF. The CDR3 DNA follows: TGTGCCAGCAGGGCCGGGACCTCGGTAAACATTCAGTACTTC.

The V and J genes are TRBV5-1 and TRBJ2-5; D tentatively fits TRBD1 or TRBD2 (5 bases each). Trimming shortened V by 2 bases and J by 5 bases, and 13 bases separated the two germline ends. The CDR3 totals 14 residues. The germline CDR1 and CDR2 sequences are SGHRS and YFSETQ. The CDR3 bases are TGCGCCAGCAGCTTCGGGGCACTCGGGGAGACCCAGTACTTC. As protein: CASSFGALGETQYF. The full variable domain, in which reference TRBV5-1 and TRBJ2-5 provide the parts outside the CDR3, is KAGVTQTPRYLIKTRGQQVTLSCSPISGHRSVSWYQQTPGQGLQFLFEYFSETQRNKGNFPGRFSGRQFSNSRSEMNVSTLELGDSALYLCASSFGALGETQYFGPGTRLLVL.

This sequence joins TRBV9 and TRBJ2-1; D is ambiguous. The CDR3 has 15 residues. CDR1 is SGDLS, CDR2 YYNGEE, per germline. Trimming removed 0 bases at V and 3 bases at J, with 10 bases between. The CDR3 is CASSVVGDGYNEQFF. The DNA of the CDR3 is TGTGCCAGCAGCGTAGTCGGTGACGGCTACAATGAGCAGTTCTTC.

This clonotype was detected only a few times. The rearrangement links TRBV6-1 to TRBJ2-4; 8 bases align to TRBD1. Germline V CDR1 and CDR2: MNHNS, SASEGT. This CDR3 spans 13 amino acids. V shed 3 bases, J shed 7 bases, and the junction held 2 bases outside the gene matches. The CDR3 DNA is TGTGCCAGCAGTGACGGACAGGGTAACATTCAGTACTTC. Amino acid sequence: CASSDGQGNIQYF.

The V and J genes are TRBV5-1 and TRBJ1-5; the D gene is possibly TRBD1 (5 bases). The CDR3 totals 16 residues. Germline CDR1 and CDR2: SGHRS and YFSETQ. V was clipped by 0 bases and J by 0 bases, with 10 bases between them. In DNA, the CDR3 is TGCGCCAGCAGCTTGGTAGACAGATATAGCAATCAGCCCCAGCATTTT. Its protein product is CASSLVDRYSNQPQHF.

Remarks on this clonotype: A read error may account for a junction end that differs from germline. The V call is TRBV7-2, the J call TRBJ1-3; D unclear. In germline, CDR1 is SGHTA, CDR2 FQGNSA. The CDR3 is 13 residues long. The CDR3 loop reads CASSGLAGQGWDF. DNA of the CDR3: TGTGCCAGCAGCGGTTTGGCAGGCCAAGGATGGGATTTT.

The chain links TRBV12-3 or TRBV12-4 to TRBJ1-1, with D perhaps TRBD1 (5 bases). V was pared by 6 bases and J by 2 bases, with 13 bases between. The CDR3 covers 14 residues. The CDR3 here is CASRLGRRNTEAFF. CDR3 DNA: TGTGCCAGCAGGTTGGGGCGACGAAACACTGAAGCTTTCTTT.

The gene calls are TRBV7-2 and TRBJ2-2, with 10 positions matching TRBD1. This CDR3 contains 15 residues. CDR1 is SGHTA, CDR2 FQGNSA, per germline. J lost 3 bases, V lost 6 bases, and 4 bases had no gene match. CDR3 DNA sequence: TGTGCCAGCAGGACAGGGGGCGCTGACACCGGGGAGCTGTTTTTT. Translating it yields CASRTGGADTGELFF.

This clonotype was observed a handful of times. The J gene is TRBJ2-2, the V gene TRBV12-3 or TRBV12-4, with 8 bases fitting TRBD2. This CDR3 spans 14 amino acids. J was trimmed by 9 bases and V by 6 bases; bases with no gene match: 9. CDR3 bases: TGTGCCAGCAGCCCCCGGGGGGGGCCCCGGGAGCTGTTTTTT. This sequence encodes CASSPRGGPRELFF.

The gene calls are TRBV15 and TRBJ2-3; D is unresolved. V lost 5 bases to trimming and J lost 2 bases, with 5 bases between them. CDR1 is LNHNV and CDR2 is YYDKDF in the germline V gene (reference sequence). The CDR3 covers 12 residues. The CDR3 bases are TGTGCCACCAGCTTGAACACAGATACGCAGTATTTT. It specifies CATSLNTDTQYF. Combining the CDR3 with reference TRBV15 and TRBJ2-3 gives the whole variable domain DAMVIQNPRYQVTQFGKPVTLSCSQTLNHNVMYWYQQKSSQAPKLLFHYYDKDFNNEADTPDNFQSRRPNTSFCFLDIRSPGLGDTAMYLCATSLNTDTQYFGPGTRLTVL.

In its sample, this clonotype was seen a few times. The chain combines TRBV29-1 with TRBJ2-2, with 9 bases lining up with TRBD1. The trim removed 7 bases at V and 0 bases at J, leaving 12 bases unmatched. CDR1 is SQVTM and CDR2 is ANQGSEA in the germline V gene. This CDR3 has 17 amino acids. CDR3 nucleotide sequence: TGCAGCGCCGAGGGCCCCACAGGGGGCGCGAACACCGGGGAGCTGTTTTTT. It specifies CSAEGPTGGANTGELFF.

This clonotype showed up just a few times. V is TRBV6-5 and J is TRBJ1-1, with D possibly TRBD1 on 6 matching bases. There are 12 residues in the CDR3. Per the germline V gene, CDR1 is MNHEY and CDR2 is SVGAGI. Deletions cut 6 bases from V and 8 bases from J, with 13 bases between. The CDR3 bases are TGTGCCAGCAGACAGGGCGGGGGGGAAGCTTTCTTT. Amino acids: CASRQGGGEAFF.

The CDR3 DNA reads as TGTGCCAGCAGCCAAGTCATGAAGGAGCAGTTCTTC. Translation: CASSQVMKEQFF. The gene calls are TRBV3-1 and TRBJ2-5; D ambiguous. The J call may be faulty, since TRBJ2-1 better matches the DNA end. Germline assignment: CDR1 LGHDT and CDR2 YNNKEL (reference sequence). The CDR3 contains 12 residues.